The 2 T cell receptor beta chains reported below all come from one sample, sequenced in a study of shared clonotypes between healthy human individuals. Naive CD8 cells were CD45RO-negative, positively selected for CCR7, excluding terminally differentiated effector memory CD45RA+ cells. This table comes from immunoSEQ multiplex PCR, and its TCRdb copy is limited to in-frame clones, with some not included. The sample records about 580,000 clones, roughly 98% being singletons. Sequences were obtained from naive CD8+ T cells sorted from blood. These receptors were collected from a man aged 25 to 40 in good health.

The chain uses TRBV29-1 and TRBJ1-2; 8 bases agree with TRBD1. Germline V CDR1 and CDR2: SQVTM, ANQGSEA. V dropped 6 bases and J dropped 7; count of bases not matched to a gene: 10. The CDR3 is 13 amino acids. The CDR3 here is CSVGDRTSGGYTF. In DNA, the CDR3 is TGCAGCGTGGGGGACAGGACGTCGGGTGGCTACACCTTC. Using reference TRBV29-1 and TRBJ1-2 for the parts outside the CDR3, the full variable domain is SAVISQKPSRDICQRGTSLTIQCQVDSQVTMMFWYRQQPGQSLTLIATANQGSEATYESGFVIDKFPISRPNLTFSTLTVSNMSPEDSSIYLCSVGDRTSGGYTFGSGTRLTVV.

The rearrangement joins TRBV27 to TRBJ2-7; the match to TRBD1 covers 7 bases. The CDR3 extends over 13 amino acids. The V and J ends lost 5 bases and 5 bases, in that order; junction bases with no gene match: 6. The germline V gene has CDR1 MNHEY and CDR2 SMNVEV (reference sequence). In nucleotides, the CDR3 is TGTGCCAGCAGTCCTCAGGGGGATAACGAGCAGTACTTC. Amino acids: CASSPQGDNEQYF.